A single sample gave rise to the 8 T cell receptor beta chains below, sequenced in a study of blood T cell repertoires in COVID-19. TCRdb keeps only in-frame clones here, not all; method: immunoSEQ multiplex PCR. The sample holds 150,000 to 200,000 clones, 75% to 85% seen once. The material sequenced was PBMCs or T cells enriched from blood (not recorded which). Receptors were obtained from a man aged 50-59 years who had recovered from COVID-19.

This clone was detected only once. The V gene is TRBV5-1, the J gene TRBJ1-1, with D perhaps matching TRBD1 (6 bases). CDR3 length: 15 residues. Germline assignment: CDR1 SGHRS and CDR2 YFSETQ. The V end lost 4 bases, the J end lost 2 bases, and 15 bases lay between the germline ends. The CDR3 is CASSKEQGTNTEAFF. CDR3 DNA sequence: TGCGCCAGCAGCAAAGAACAGGGTACTAACACTGAAGCTTTCTTT.

The chain has TRBV4-2 and TRBJ2-4; 8 bases agree with TRBD2. Germline loops: CDR1 LGHNA, CDR2 YNFKEQ. This CDR3 is built from 17 residues. V was pared by 0 bases and J by 4 bases, with 8 bases of the junction left unmatched. CDR3 sequence: CASSQDLPTSVKNIQYF. CDR3 coding DNA: TGTGCCAGCAGCCAAGATTTGCCGACTAGCGTTAAAAACATTCAGTACTTC.

The chain is built from TRBV27 and TRBJ2-7; weak D call: TRBD2 (5 bases). CDR1 and CDR2 (germline): MNHEY, SMNVEV (reference sequence). Trimming left V 4 bases short and J 2 bases short, with 9 bases between. The CDR3 is 13 amino acids. The CDR3 sequence: CASSSGVTYEQYF. CDR3 in DNA: TGTGCCAGCAGTTCCGGGGTCACCTACGAGCAGTACTTC.

This clone appeared once. CDR3 nucleotide sequence: TGTGCCAGCAGCAAAGGTCCGGGACAGGGGAATTCACCCCTCCACTTT. Translated, it gives CASSKGPGQGNSPLHF. J is TRBJ1-6 and V is TRBV21-1; the DNA was not used to check the table's D call, TRBD1. TRBV21-1 is recorded as a pseudogene. The CDR3 is made up of 16 amino acids.

The chain has TRBV15 and TRBJ1-3; possible D gene TRBD1, 6 bases. V was shortened by 0 bases and J by 4 bases, with 10 bases between the two germline ends. Germline V gene sequence: CDR1 LNHNV, CDR2 YYDKDF (reference sequence). The CDR3 sequence is 15 residues long. CDR3 protein: CATSRDRGTGNTIYF. The CDR3 DNA sequence: TGTGCCACCAGCAGAGACAGGGGTACCGGAAACACCATATATTTT. Complete variable domain (other parts from reference TRBV15 and TRBJ1-3): DAMVIQNPRYQVTQFGKPVTLSCSQTLNHNVMYWYQQKSSQAPKLLFHYYDKDFNNEADTPDNFQSRRPNTSFCFLDIRSPGLGDTAMYLCATSRDRGTGNTIYFGEGSWLTVV.

V gene TRBV19 combines with J gene TRBJ1-2, with D unclear. CDR1 is LNHDA, CDR2 SQIVND, per germline (reference sequence). The V end lost 0 bases, the J end lost 4 bases, and 12 bases lay between the germline ends. The CDR3 is 15 amino acids. The CDR3 DNA reads TGTGCCAGTAGTATAGACATGCTGGGCTCCTATGGCTACACCTTC. Protein: CASSIDMLGSYGYTF.

This chain uses TRBV10-3 with TRBJ1-6; 7 bases are shared with TRBD1. CDR3 length: 12 residues. V shed 10 bases, J shed 8 bases, and the junction held 5 bases outside the gene matches. Germline CDR1 ENHRY, CDR2 SYGVKD. The CDR3 spells CATRQGDSPLHF. The CDR3 DNA reads TGTGCCACCCGACAGGGAGATTCACCCCTCCACTTT.

J is TRBJ1-2 and V is TRBV28, with TRBD1 as a possible D gene (6 bases). The CDR3 length is 18 residues. Germline loops: CDR1 MDHEN, CDR2 SYDVKM. V was pared by 3 bases and J by 4 bases, with 24 bases between. CDR3 nucleotides: TGTGCCAGCAGTTTCGAATGGGGAGGGGGGGTTAGTTTCTATGGCTACACCTTC. Amino acids: CASSFEWGGGVSFYGYTF.